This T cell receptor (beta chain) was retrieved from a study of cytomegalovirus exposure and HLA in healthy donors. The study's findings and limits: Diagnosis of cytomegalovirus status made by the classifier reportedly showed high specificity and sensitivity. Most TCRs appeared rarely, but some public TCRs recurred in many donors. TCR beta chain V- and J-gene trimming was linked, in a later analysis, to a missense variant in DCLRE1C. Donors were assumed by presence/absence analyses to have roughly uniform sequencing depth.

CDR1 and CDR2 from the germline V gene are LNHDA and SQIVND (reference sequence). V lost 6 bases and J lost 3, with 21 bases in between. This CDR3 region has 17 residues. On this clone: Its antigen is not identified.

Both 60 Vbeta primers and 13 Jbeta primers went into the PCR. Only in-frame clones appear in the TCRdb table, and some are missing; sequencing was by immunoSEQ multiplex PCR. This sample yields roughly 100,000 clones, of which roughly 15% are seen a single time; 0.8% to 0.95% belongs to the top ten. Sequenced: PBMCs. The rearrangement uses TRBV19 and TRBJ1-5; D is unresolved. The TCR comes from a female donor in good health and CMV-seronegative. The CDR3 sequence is CASSRRSQTESNQPQHF. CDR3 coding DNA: TGTGCCAGTAGCCGGAGGTCCCAAACAGAGTCCAATCAGCCCCAGCATTTT.